These 20 T cell receptor beta chains originate from one sample sequenced in a study of blood T cell repertoires in COVID-19. Sequencing was performed with immunoSEQ multiplex PCR; in TCRdb, only in-frame clones are kept and a portion is missing. Among over 150,000 clones listed, around nine tenths were seen once. Sequenced material: peripheral blood. These receptors came from a woman between 18 and 29 years old who had recovered from COVID-19.

The chain couples TRBV29-1 to TRBJ2-2, with D possibly matching TRBD2 (5 bases). Trimming cost V 3 bases and J 4 bases, with 12 bases left between them. CDR3 size: 14 residues. Germline CDR1 is SQVTM and CDR2 is ANQGSEA. CDR3: CSVEVLESTGELFF. CDR3 DNA sequence: TGCAGCGTTGAGGTACTAGAATCCACCGGGGAGCTGTTTTTT.

The J gene is TRBJ2-1, the V gene TRBV9, with 8 bases lining up with TRBD1. Germline assignment: CDR1 SGDLS and CDR2 YYNGEE. The CDR3 has 14 amino acids. V dropped 4 bases and J dropped 7; count of bases not matched to a gene: 7. The CDR3 reads CASSPGTGNNEQFF. The CDR3 nucleotides read TGTGCCAGCAGCCCCGGGACAGGCAATAATGAGCAGTTCTTC. The complete variable domain, with remaining parts taken from reference TRBV9 and TRBJ2-1, reads DSGVTQTPKHLITATGQRVTLRCSPRSGDLSVYWYQQSLDQGLQFLIQYYNGEERAKGNILERFSAQQFPDLHSELNLSSLELGDSALYFCASSPGTGNNEQFFGPGTRLTVL.

The chain recombines TRBV7-2 with TRBJ1-2, with 8 bases lining up with TRBD1. Per germline, CDR1 SGHTA and CDR2 FQGNSA. The CDR3 extends over 15 amino acids. Germline trimming cut 2 bases from V and 4 bases from J; bases unmatched to any gene: 6. The CDR3 DNA reads as TGTGCCAGCAGCTTATCAGGGGGCCCAGGCTATGGCTACACCTTC. Its protein product is CASSLSGGPGYGYTF.

The rearrangement links TRBV5-1 to TRBJ2-5; tentative D call: TRBD1 (6 bases). Trimming took off 5 bases at V and 5 bases at J, with 10 bases between the two ends. Germline CDR1 is SGHRS and CDR2 is YFSETQ. This CDR3 comprises 12 residues. DNA for the CDR3: TGCGCCAGCAGGGGGACACGGGAGACCCAGTACTTC. Its translation is CASRGTRETQYF.

This chain connects TRBV20-1 to TRBJ2-2; 7 positions match TRBD1. Trimming removed 3 bases from V and 5 bases from J; junction bases left unmatched: 6. This CDR3 spans 14 amino acids. Germline V CDR1 and CDR2: DFQATT, SNEGSKA (reference sequence). DNA of the CDR3: TGCAGTGCTAGTGCCGGGACAGCGACCGGGGAGCTGTTTTTT. Its protein is CSASAGTATGELFF.

J is TRBJ1-4 and V is TRBV11-3, with unresolved D. The CDR3 totals 13 residues. Trimming stripped 1 base from V and 7 bases from J, with 7 bases between. From germline, CDR1 is SGHNT and CDR2 YENEEA. CDR3 nucleotides: TGTGCCAGCAGCTTAGGATTCGGTGAAAAACTGTTTTTT. It specifies CASSLGFGEKLFF. The complete variable domain, with remaining parts taken from reference TRBV11-3 and TRBJ1-4, reads EAGVVQSPRYKIIEKKQPVAFWCNPISGHNTLYWYLQNLGQGPELLIRYENEEAVDDSQLPKDRFSAERLKGVDSTLKIQPAELGDSAVYLCASSLGFGEKLFFGSGTQLSVL.

Here the CDR3 reads CASSERQFQETQYF. The CDR3, as DNA: TGCGCCAGCAGTGAAAGACAGTTCCAAGAGACCCAGTACTTC. This chain joins TRBV10-2 and TRBJ2-5; tentative D call: TRBD1 (5 bases). V was trimmed by 3 bases and J by 1 base, leaving 9 bases between them. Per the germline V gene, CDR1 is WSHSY and CDR2 is SAAADI. The CDR3 loop spans 14 amino acids.

The rearrangement uses TRBV3-1 (or the pseudogene TRBV3-2) and TRBJ1-1, with a tentative D call TRBD1 (5 bases). This CDR3 has 15 residues. Germline V gene lookup returns CDR1 LGHDT and CDR2 YNNKEL (reference sequence). The V gene lost 1 base and the J gene lost 5 bases, with 14 bases spanning the gap. The CDR3 bases are TGTGCCAGCAGCCAAGTCGGGGGAATTCGGACTGAAGCTTTCTTT. Encoded protein: CASSQVGGIRTEAFF.

This clone has just one count. This chain uses TRBV18 with TRBJ1-1; the D is unclear. This CDR3 is built from 12 residues. V was shortened by 10 bases and J by 5 bases, with 14 bases between the two germline ends. The germline CDR1 and CDR2 sequences are KGHSH and LQKENI. The CDR3 sequence: CATHSRGTEAFF. Written as DNA, the CDR3 is TGTGCCACCCATAGTAGAGGTACTGAAGCTTTCTTT.

This clone was picked up one time. The genes are TRBV27 and TRBJ2-6; D is unresolved. There are 15 residues in the CDR3. Trimming pared 2 bases from V and 1 base from J, leaving 6 bases between. From germline, CDR1 is MNHEY and CDR2 SMNVEV (reference sequence). The CDR3 DNA sequence: TGTGCCAGCAGTTTAGGCGGTTCTGGGGCCAACGTCCTGACTTTC. It encodes CASSLGGSGANVLTF.

The rearrangement joins TRBV12-5 to TRBJ2-2, with 9 bases identical to TRBD1. This CDR3 contains 13 residues. V was clipped by 6 bases and J by 7 bases; unmatched bases: 3. The V gene's germline CDR1 is LGHNT and CDR2 FRNRAP. The CDR3 sequence: CASGRTGDGELFF. The CDR3 region has the DNA TGTGCTAGTGGCAGGACAGGGGACGGGGAGCTGTTTTTT.

The rearrangement joins TRBV7-9 to TRBJ2-1; no firm D call. Germline V gene lookup returns CDR1 SEHNR and CDR2 FQNEAQ (reference sequence). This CDR3 has 15 residues. Trimming removed 0 bases at V and 4 bases at J, with 10 bases between. The CDR3 region has the DNA TGTGCCAGCAGCTTAGCCTTTTTGACTTACAATGAGCAGTTCTTC. This encodes CASSLAFLTYNEQFF.

This chain links TRBV7-9 with TRBJ2-7; 8 bases agree with TRBD2. J gave up 1 base and V 5 bases, and 7 bases lay outside the gene matches. In germline, CDR1 is SEHNR, CDR2 FQNEAQ (reference sequence). The CDR3 is made up of 15 amino acids. The CDR3 DNA reads as TGTGCCAGCAGCCCCCGACTAGCGCCATCCTACGAGCAGTACGTC. Translating it yields CASSPRLAPSYEQYV.

In its sample, this clone was seen once. This chain links TRBV11-2 with TRBJ2-5, with a weak D call TRBD2 (6 bases). Germline V gene sequence: CDR1 SGHAT, CDR2 FQNNGV. CDR3 length: 12 residues. V was cut by 6 bases and J by 5 bases, with 10 bases left in between. CDR3 bases: TGTGCCAGCAGTACTCGGGGGGAGACCCAGTACTTC. This gives the protein CASSTRGETQYF.

The chain links TRBV4-3 to TRBJ2-2, with D perhaps matching TRBD1 (5 bases). In germline, CDR1 is LGHNA, CDR2 YSLEER. Deletions cut 2 bases from V and 4 bases from J, with 20 bases between. The CDR3 covers 18 residues. CDR3 sequence (DNA): TGCGCCAGCAGCCAATGGGCCCCGGCAGGGTCGGGCACCGGGGAGCTGTTTTTT. Translated, it gives CASSQWAPAGSGTGELFF.

This chain links TRBV13 with TRBJ1-3; D is perhaps TRBD1 (5 bases). The CDR3 covers 15 residues. The germline gives CDR1 PRHDT, CDR2 FYEKMQ (reference sequence). Deletions cut 3 bases from V and 7 bases from J, with 16 bases between. The CDR3 nucleotides read TGTGCCAGCAGCTTCACAGGTGGGGAGGGGAACACCATATATTTT. It yields the protein CASSFTGGEGNTIYF.

The chain links TRBV6-2 or TRBV6-3 to TRBJ2-7; 12 bases align to TRBD2. Germline V gene sequence: CDR1 MNHEY, CDR2 SVGEGT. J gave up 3 bases and V 7 bases, and 7 bases lay outside the gene matches. The length of the CDR3 is 15 residues. CDR3 loop: CASNPLAGGRYEQYF. In DNA, the CDR3 is TGTGCCAGCAACCCTCTAGCGGGGGGGCGCTACGAGCAGTACTTC.

The J gene is TRBJ1-2, the V gene TRBV2; D ambiguous. Germline-derived CDR1 and CDR2 are SNHLY and FYNNEI. V lost 7 bases, J lost 3 bases, and 15 bases lay in between. The CDR3 contains 14 residues. The CDR3 here is CASNPRGAYYGYTF. The CDR3 region has the DNA TGTGCCAGCAACCCCCGCGGCGCCTACTATGGCTACACCTTC.

This clone was detected once. V and J are TRBV5-4 and TRBJ1-4; possibly TRBD1 for D (6 bases). Trimming removed 4 bases at V and 4 bases at J, with 23 bases between. This CDR3 region has 18 residues. Looked up from germline, CDR1 is SGHNT and CDR2 is YYREEE (reference sequence). The CDR3 nucleotides are TGTGCCAGCAGCCCGAGCACACTCTCAGGGGAGGGTAATGAAAAACTGTTTTTT. The encoded protein is CASSPSTLSGEGNEKLFF.

The chain employs TRBV9 and TRBJ1-2; 7 bases map to TRBD1. The V gene end was trimmed by 2 bases and the J gene end by 8 bases; junction bases not matched to a gene: 12. Germline values: CDR1 SGDLS, CDR2 YYNGEE. This CDR3 spans 15 amino acids. Written as DNA, the CDR3 is TGTGCCAGCAGCGTTTCCCAAGAACAGGGGAGCGGCTACACCTTC. Translation: CASSVSQEQGSGYTF. The whole variable domain, filled in from reference TRBV9 and TRBJ1-2, reads DSGVTQTPKHLITATGQRVTLRCSPRSGDLSVYWYQQSLDQGLQFLIQYYNGEERAKGNILERFSAQQFPDLHSELNLSSLELGDSALYFCASSVSQEQGSGYTFGSGTRLTVV.